Reported below is one T cell receptor (beta chain). V was cut by 8 bases and J by 7 bases, with 12 bases left in between. This CDR3 has 12 amino acids. Germline lookup yields CDR1 SGHTA and CDR2 FQGTGA. The source of the sample is a study of blood T cell repertoires in COVID-19. Study in general: Samples representing acute and convalescent COVID-19 were sourced from the United States, Italy and Spain. From T cells, B-cell-depleted T cells, or PBMCs came the material, which was cDNA or gDNA.

Source study methods: Cell counts per sample came from amplifying reference gene primers. The repertoire was sequenced with immunoSEQ multiplex PCR; TCRdb's copy has only in-frame clones and lacks some. That table is the source of V, J and clone size, and D and trimming were worked out from the DNA. The sample has 85,000 to 110,000 clones; roughly nine tenths are singletons. Sequenced material: peripheral blood. The chain has TRBV7-3 and TRBJ2-1, with D unclear. This receptor was identified in a human donor in a cohort sampled during active COVID-19. CDR3 protein: CASQNPGNEQFF. The CDR3 DNA is TGTGCCAGCCAGAATCCCGGGAATGAGCAGTTCTTC. The full variable domain, rest sourced from reference TRBV7-3 and TRBJ2-1, is GAGVSQTPSNKVTEKGKYVELRCDPISGHTALYWYRQSLGQGPEFLIYFQGTGAADDSGLPNDRFFAVRPEGSVSTLKIQRTERGDSAVYLCASQNPGNEQFFGPGTRLTVL.